Listed here are 22 T cell receptor beta chains from one sample, sequenced in a study of T cell changes during pregnancy in multiple sclerosis. Profiled with immunoSEQ multiplex PCR; TCRdb holds only in-frame clones, not every one. The sample consists of 30,000 to 45,000 clones, 85% to 95% of them appearing once. Sequenced material: CD4+ T cells from peripheral blood mononuclear cells, taken in the first trimester of pregnancy. The receptors shown here come from a female donor with multiple sclerosis, enrolled in a pregnancy study.

CDR3 sequence: CASSPLGLQDLSGANVLTF. DNA of the CDR3: TGCGCCAGCAGCCCCCTAGGGCTACAGGATCTCTCTGGGGCCAACGTCCTGACTTTC. The chain combines TRBV4-1 with TRBJ2-6; D possibly corresponds to TRBD1 (5 bases). Deletions cut 4 bases from V and 0 bases from J, with 19 bases between. CDR3 length: 19 residues. Germline V gives CDR1 MGHRA, CDR2 YSYEKL.

The V and J genes are TRBV5-1 and TRBJ1-5; D is perhaps TRBD1 (5 bases). This CDR3 region has 15 residues. Trimming shortened V by 1 base and J by 4 bases, and 12 bases separated the two germline ends. Per the germline V gene, CDR1 is SGHRS and CDR2 is YFSETQ. CDR3 residues: CASSLIAGPNQPQHF. The CDR3 DNA reads TGCGCCAGCAGCTTGATCGCAGGGCCGAATCAGCCCCAGCATTTT.

J is TRBJ2-2 and V is TRBV2; a weak D match, TRBD1 (6 bases). This CDR3 has 14 residues. The germline gives CDR1 SNHLY, CDR2 FYNNEI. The V gene lost 7 bases and the J gene lost 2 bases, with 11 bases spanning the gap. The CDR3 DNA follows: TGTGCCAGCAACAGGGTACCTAACACCGGGGAGCTGTTTTTT. It translates to CASNRVPNTGELFF.

The gene calls are TRBV27 and TRBJ2-6; no clear D gene. V shed 4 bases and J shed 4 bases, with 8 bases lying between them. Germline V gene sequence: CDR1 MNHEY, CDR2 SMNVEV (reference sequence). The CDR3 is made up of 14 amino acids. The CDR3 reads CASSSMGGANVLTF. The DNA of the CDR3 is TGTGCCAGCAGTTCGATGGGCGGGGCCAACGTCCTGACTTTC.

This chain links TRBV5-1 with TRBJ2-5; 7 positions match TRBD2. Trimming cost V 1 base and J 2 bases; bases outside gene matches: 5. Germline CDR1 reads SGHRS; CDR2 reads YFSETQ. This CDR3 is 15 amino acids long. This chain's CDR3 is CASSLTSVPQETQYF. Here the CDR3 DNA reads TGCGCCAGCAGCTTGACTAGCGTCCCGCAAGAGACCCAGTACTTC.

CDR3 sequence reads: CASSIPGPGVQPQHF. The CDR3 DNA reads as TGTGCCAGTAGTATCCCAGGGCCAGGGGTGCAGCCCCAGCATTTT. V usage is TRBV19 and J usage is TRBJ1-5, with D perhaps matching TRBD1 (6 bases). Germline lookup yields CDR1 LNHDA and CDR2 SQIVND (reference sequence). Trimming pared 3 bases from V and 7 bases from J, leaving 16 bases between. The CDR3 is made up of 15 amino acids.

This clone was detected once. V usage is TRBV19 and J usage is TRBJ1-1; TRBD1 aligns across 8 bases. The trim removed 6 bases at V and 5 bases at J, leaving 8 bases unmatched. CDR1 is LNHDA, CDR2 SQIVND, per germline (reference sequence). The CDR3 loop spans 14 amino acids. The CDR3 here is CASRGDRTQTEAFF. CDR3 in DNA: TGTGCCAGTAGGGGGGACAGGACCCAGACTGAAGCTTTCTTT.

This chain joins TRBV9 and TRBJ2-2; possibly TRBD1 for D (5 bases). Trimming stripped 4 bases from V and 1 base from J, with 14 bases between. From germline, CDR1 is SGDLS and CDR2 YYNGEE. The CDR3 is made up of 16 amino acids. For the CDR3, the DNA is TGTGCCAGCAGCACAAGGACATCGAGGAACACCGGGGAGCTGTTTTTT. As protein: CASSTRTSRNTGELFF.

This rearrangement joins TRBV5-6 to TRBJ2-7, with 8 bases aligning to TRBD1. Germline CDR1 SGHDT, CDR2 YYEEEE. The CDR3 sequence is 14 residues long. V shed 3 bases and J 4 bases; nucleotides not matched to a gene: 6. The CDR3 region has the DNA TGTGCCAGCAGCTCAAGGACAGGGAGGTACGAGCAGTACTTC. Translating gives CASSSRTGRYEQYF.

The chain uses TRBV10-3 and TRBJ2-1; possible D gene TRBD2, 6 bases. With 0 bases removed from V and 3 bases from J, the gap between germline ends came to 9 bases. CDR3 length: 15 residues. Germline CDR1 is ENHRY and CDR2 is SYGVKD. In nucleotides, the CDR3 is TGTGCCATCAGTGAGTCGACGGGAGACTACAATGAGCAGTTCTTC. Protein: CAISESTGDYNEQFF.

The genes are TRBV15 and TRBJ1-2; 7 bases are shared with TRBD1. The CDR3 is 13 amino acids. The ends lost 8 bases at V and 3 bases at J; junction bases unmatched: 6. Germline CDR1 LNHNV, CDR2 YYDKDF (reference sequence). CDR3 region: CATAKGADYGYTF. Written as DNA, the CDR3 is TGTGCCACCGCGAAGGGGGCGGACTATGGCTACACCTTC. The whole variable domain, filled in from reference TRBV15 and TRBJ1-2, reads DAMVIQNPRYQVTQFGKPVTLSCSQTLNHNVMYWYQQKSSQAPKLLFHYYDKDFNNEADTPDNFQSRRPNTSFCFLDIRSPGLGDTAMYLCATAKGADYGYTFGSGTRLTVV.

The V gene is TRBV7-2, the J gene TRBJ2-6; TRBD1 matches 10 bases. CDR3 length equals 19 residues. J lost 3 bases, V lost 5 bases, and 13 bases had no gene match. Germline loops: CDR1 SGHTA, CDR2 FQGNSA. For the CDR3, the DNA is TGTGCCAGCAGCCCGACCGGGACAGGGGTTGTAGGTGGGGCCAACGTCCTGACTTTC. Its protein is CASSPTGTGVVGGANVLTF. Full variable domain (outside the CDR3, taken from reference TRBV7-2 and TRBJ2-6): GAGVSQSPSNKVTEKGKDVELRCDPISGHTALYWYRQSLGQGLEFLIYFQGNSAPDKSGLPSDRFSAERTGGSVSTLTIQRTQQEDSAVYLCASSPTGTGVVGGANVLTFGAGSRLTVL.

This chain joins TRBV7-9 and TRBJ2-3; the match to TRBD2 covers 10 bases. Germline lookup yields CDR1 SEHNR and CDR2 FQNEAQ (reference sequence). The CDR3 is 16 residues long. Unmatched junction bases numbered 6, after V lost 4 bases and J lost 2 bases. In DNA, the CDR3 is TGTGCCAGCAGCTCGACTAGCGGGCGACCCACAGATACGCAGTATTTT. This gives the protein CASSSTSGRPTDTQYF.

The chain recombines TRBV5-1 with TRBJ2-3; D is possibly TRBD2 (6 bases). The germline V and J ends were trimmed by 0 bases and 0 bases, with 8 bases remaining between them. The CDR3 loop spans 15 amino acids. CDR1 is SGHRS and CDR2 is YFSETQ in the germline V gene. DNA of the CDR3: TGCGCCAGCAGCTTGGCCGGGACTAGCACAGATACGCAGTATTTT. Amino acid sequence: CASSLAGTSTDTQYF.

J is TRBJ1-1 and V is TRBV5-6, with 7 positions matching TRBD1. Looked up from germline, CDR1 is SGHDT and CDR2 is YYEEEE. V was pared by 1 base and J by 5 bases, with 5 bases of the junction left unmatched. The CDR3 covers 14 residues. The CDR3 loop is CASSLRTGGTEAFF. The CDR3 DNA reads as TGTGCCAGCAGCTTGAGGACAGGCGGAACTGAAGCTTTCTTT.

CDR3 sequence (DNA): TGTGCCAGCAGCTTCTATTTGGGACAGGGGGACGGGGAGCTGTTTTTT. Its protein is CASSFYLGQGDGELFF. The rearrangement joins TRBV7-9 to TRBJ2-2; 11 nucleotides align to TRBD1. This CDR3 has 16 residues. With 3 bases clipped from V and 7 bases from J, the junction kept 7 bases outside the gene matches. Germline loops: CDR1 SEHNR, CDR2 FQNEAQ (reference sequence).

This chain joins TRBV5-4 and TRBJ2-1; TRBD2 aligns across 8 bases. J lost 6 bases, V lost 4 bases, and 9 bases had no gene match. The CDR3 loop spans 15 amino acids. Looked up from germline, CDR1 is SGHNT and CDR2 is YYREEE (reference sequence). The CDR3 bases are TGTGCCAGCAGCCCCGCGGGGGGCCAGCGCAATGAGCAGTTCTTC. Protein product: CASSPAGGQRNEQFF. Variable domain in full (rest from reference TRBV5-4 and TRBJ2-1): ETGVTQSPTHLIKTRGQQVTLRCSSQSGHNTVSWYQQALGQGPQFIFQYYREEENGRGNFPPRFSGLQFPNYSSELNVNALELDDSALYLCASSPAGGQRNEQFFGPGTRLTVL.

The chain joins TRBV4-1 to TRBJ2-1, with 11 bases fitting TRBD2. Germline V gene data show CDR1 as MGHRA and CDR2 as YSYEKL. There are 18 residues in the CDR3. V dropped 0 bases and J dropped 4; count of bases not matched to a gene: 8. The CDR3 sequence: CASSQDGIVAGGYNEQFF. The CDR3 nucleotides are TGCGCCAGCAGCCAAGACGGGATCGTAGCGGGGGGGTACAATGAGCAGTTCTTC.

This rearrangement joins TRBV7-2 to TRBJ2-7; D call uncertain. Per germline, CDR1 SGHTA and CDR2 FQGNSA. This CDR3 comprises 17 residues. Trimming left V 1 base short and J 3 bases short, with 19 bases between. CDR3 bases: TGTGCCAGCAGCTTAGTAGGTCCCACTATTCCCTTCTACGAGCAGTACTTC. Translated: CASSLVGPTIPFYEQYF.

This clone was picked up one time. J is TRBJ2-7 and V is TRBV19, with D maybe TRBD1 (6 bases). CDR1 and CDR2 (germline): LNHDA, SQIVND (reference sequence). The CDR3 is 14 amino acids. V dropped 1 base and J dropped 3 bases, with 10 bases sitting between them. In DNA, the CDR3 is TGTGCCAGTAGTATAGGCAGGGGCCTCTACGAGCAGTACTTC. It translates to CASSIGRGLYEQYF.

The V and J genes are TRBV2 and TRBJ1-2; D remains ambiguous. Germline lookup yields CDR1 SNHLY and CDR2 FYNNEI. Trimming stripped 8 bases from V and 1 base from J, with 17 bases between. The length of the CDR3 is 15 residues. The CDR3 loop reads CASREGGSYNYGYTF. The CDR3 nucleotides are TGTGCCAGCCGGGAGGGAGGGTCCTATAACTATGGCTACACCTTC.

The rearrangement joins TRBV4-2 to TRBJ1-2, with D unresolved. The CDR3 contains 16 residues. V lost 0 bases and J lost 4, with 15 bases in between. From germline, CDR1 is LGHNA and CDR2 YNFKEQ. CDR3 nucleotides: TGTGCCAGCAGCCAAGATGCGCATTCCCGGGGCTATGGCTACACCTTC. It encodes CASSQDAHSRGYGYTF.